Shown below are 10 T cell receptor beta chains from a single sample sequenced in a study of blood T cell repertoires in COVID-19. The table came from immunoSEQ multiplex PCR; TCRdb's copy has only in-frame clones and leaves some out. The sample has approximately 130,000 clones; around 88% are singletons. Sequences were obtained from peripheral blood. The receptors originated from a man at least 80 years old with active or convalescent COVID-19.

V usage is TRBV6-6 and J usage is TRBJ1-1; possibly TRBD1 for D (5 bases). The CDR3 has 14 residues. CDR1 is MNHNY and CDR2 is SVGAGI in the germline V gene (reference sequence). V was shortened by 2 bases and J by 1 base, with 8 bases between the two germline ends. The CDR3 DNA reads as TGTGCCAGCAGTTACAGCGGGGGGAACACTGAAGCTTTCTTT. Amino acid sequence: CASSYSGGNTEAFF.

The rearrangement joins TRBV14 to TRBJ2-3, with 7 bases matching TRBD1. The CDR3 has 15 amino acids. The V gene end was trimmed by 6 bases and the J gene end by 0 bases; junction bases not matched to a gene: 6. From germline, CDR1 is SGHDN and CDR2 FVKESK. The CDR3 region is CASREGGPSTDTQYF. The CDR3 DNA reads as TGTGCCAGCAGGGAAGGGGGCCCGAGCACAGATACGCAGTATTTT. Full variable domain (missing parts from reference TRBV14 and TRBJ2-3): EAGVTQFPSHSVIEKGQTVTLRCDPISGHDNLYWYRRVMGKEIKFLLHFVKESKQDESGMPNNRFLAERTGGTYSTLKVQPAELEDSGVYFCASREGGPSTDTQYFGPGTRLTVL.

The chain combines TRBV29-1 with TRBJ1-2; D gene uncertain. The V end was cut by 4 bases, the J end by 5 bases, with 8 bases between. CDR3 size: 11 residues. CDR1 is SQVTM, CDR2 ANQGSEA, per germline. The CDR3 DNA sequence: TGCAGCGTTGTTAGAGGGTATGGCTACACCTTC. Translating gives CSVVRGYGYTF.

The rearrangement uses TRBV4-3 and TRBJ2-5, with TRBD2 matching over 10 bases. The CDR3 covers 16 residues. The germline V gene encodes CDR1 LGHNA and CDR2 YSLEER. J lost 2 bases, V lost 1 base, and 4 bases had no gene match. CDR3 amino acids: CASSQGLAGAQETQYF. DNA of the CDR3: TGCGCCAGCAGCCAAGGCCTAGCGGGGGCACAAGAGACCCAGTACTTC.

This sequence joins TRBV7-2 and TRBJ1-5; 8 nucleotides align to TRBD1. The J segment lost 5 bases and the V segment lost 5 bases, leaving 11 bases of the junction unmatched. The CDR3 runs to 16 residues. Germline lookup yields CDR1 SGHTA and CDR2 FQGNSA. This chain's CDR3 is CASSPGQGRGDQPQHF. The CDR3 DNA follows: TGTGCCAGCAGCCCAGGACAGGGTCGAGGCGATCAGCCCCAGCATTTT.

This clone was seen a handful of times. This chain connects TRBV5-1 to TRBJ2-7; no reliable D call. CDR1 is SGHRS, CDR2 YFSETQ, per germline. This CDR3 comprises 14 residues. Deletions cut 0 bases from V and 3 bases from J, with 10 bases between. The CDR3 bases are TGCGCCAGCAGCTTGGGGCAGGCGCACTACGAGCAGTACTTC. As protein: CASSLGQAHYEQYF.

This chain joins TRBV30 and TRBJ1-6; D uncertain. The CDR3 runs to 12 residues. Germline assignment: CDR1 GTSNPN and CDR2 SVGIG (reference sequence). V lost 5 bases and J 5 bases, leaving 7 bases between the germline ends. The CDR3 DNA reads TGTGCCTGGGGGAGAAATAATTCACCCCTCCACTTT. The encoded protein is CAWGRNNSPLHF.

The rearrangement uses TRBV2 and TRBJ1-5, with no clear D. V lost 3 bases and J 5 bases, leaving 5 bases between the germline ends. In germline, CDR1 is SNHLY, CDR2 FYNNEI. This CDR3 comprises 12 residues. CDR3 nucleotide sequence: TGTGCCAGCAGTGACCAGGATCAGCCCCAGCATTTT. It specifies CASSDQDQPQHF.

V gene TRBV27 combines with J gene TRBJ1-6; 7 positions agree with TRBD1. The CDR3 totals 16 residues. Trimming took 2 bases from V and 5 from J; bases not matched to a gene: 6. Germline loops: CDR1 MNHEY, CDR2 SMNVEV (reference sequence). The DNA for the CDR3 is TGTGCCAGCAGTTTACGTCCGACAGGGAATAATTCACCCCTCCACTTT. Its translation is CASSLRPTGNNSPLHF.

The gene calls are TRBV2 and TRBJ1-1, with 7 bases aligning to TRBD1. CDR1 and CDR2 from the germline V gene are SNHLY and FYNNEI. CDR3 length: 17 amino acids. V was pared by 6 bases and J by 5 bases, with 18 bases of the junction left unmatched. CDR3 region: CASRSRLDRTFGTEAFF. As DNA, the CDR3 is TGTGCCAGCAGAAGTCGACTGGACAGGACCTTCGGTACTGAAGCTTTCTTT.